Given below is one T cell receptor (beta chain) in context. Its antigen is not identified. The sample comes from a study of radiotherapy plus CTLA-4 blockade in lung cancer. Study in general: Objective responses were documented in around 19% of patients, with disease control in roughly 34%.

Assay: immunoSEQ multiplex PCR; the TCRdb copy retains only in-frame clones and omits some. This table holds 85,000 to 120,000 clones, under 90% found once. Study-wide results and limits: In blood, TCR clones derived from the tumor expanded after radiotherapy plus ipilimumab.

Chemo-refractory metastatic non-small-cell lung cancer patients underwent focal radiation alongside CTLA-4 blockade with ipilimumab. This CDR3 comprises 13 residues. CDR1 is SGHTA, CDR2 FQGTGA, per germline. The germline V and J ends were trimmed by 8 bases and 3 bases, with 14 bases remaining between them. This TCR came from a human donor with non-small cell lung cancer that progressed on radiotherapy plus ipilimumab. Some clones in this sample may be carry-over from other donors' samples. The chain combines TRBV7-3 with TRBJ2-7; D is unresolved. The material sequenced was peripheral blood, taken from a patient treated with radiotherapy plus ipilimumab. The CDR3 here is CASALHNNYEQYF. The CDR3 coding sequence is TGTGCCAGCGCACTACATAACAACTACGAGCAGTACTTC. Together with reference TRBV7-3 and TRBJ2-7, the CDR3 gives the full variable domain: GAGVSQTPSNKVTEKGKYVELRCDPISGHTALYWYRQSLGQGPEFLIYFQGTGAADDSGLPNDRFFAVRPEGSVSTLKIQRTERGDSAVYLCASALHNNYEQYFGPGTRLTVT.